The rows below give T cell receptor beta chains drawn from one sample of a study of response to subunit inactivated influenza vaccine. MiXCR, run by TCRdb on the RT-PCR reads, gives a single entry per CDR3 protein. The repertoire holds about 540,000 distinct CDR3 sequences, with approximately 20% as singletons. These data were also reused for a study on T cells expressing NK-cell markers.

The source was CD4+ T cells sorted from PBMCs, collected approximately 13 days after vaccination. These receptors all stem from a man aged 50-60 years who received an inactivated influenza vaccine. Each CDR3 is given with its conserved first and last residue. The D gene is left open where the match is weak. The listing skips clone size in some rows; elsewhere it reads once, few, many or a size class.

d_call: -
v_call: TRBV6-2/TRBV6-3
clone_size: few
j_call: TRBJ2-4
cdr3_aa: CASSGMAKNIQYF
cdr3_nt: TGTGCCAGCAGCGGAATGGCCAAAAACATTCAGTACTTC

d_call: TRBD2
v_call: TRBV20-1
clone_size: -
j_call: TRBJ2-1
cdr3_aa: CSARDMLAGVGEQFF
cdr3_nt: TGCAGTGCTAGAGATATGTTAGCGGGAGTAGGTGAGCAGTTCTTC

d_call: -
v_call: TRBV28
clone_size: many
j_call: TRBJ1-5
cdr3_aa: CASSTDSNQPQHF
cdr3_nt: TGTGCCAGCAGTACAGATAGCAATCAGCCCCAGCATTTT

d_call: -
v_call: TRBV12-3/TRBV12-4
clone_size: many
j_call: TRBJ2-4
cdr3_aa: CASSLGRVYIQYF
cdr3_nt: TGTGCCAGCAGTTTAGGCAGGGTGTACATTCAGTACTTC

d_call: TRBD1
v_call: TRBV12-3/TRBV12-4
clone_size: few
j_call: TRBJ2-7
cdr3_aa: CASSFYPPTGTEQYF
cdr3_nt: TGTGCCAGCAGTTTTTATCCCCCGACAGGGACCGAGCAGTACTTC

d_call: TRBD1
v_call: TRBV29-1
clone_size: few
j_call: TRBJ2-7
cdr3_aa: CSSGQGGRFDEQYF
cdr3_nt: TGCAGCTCCGGACAGGGCGGTCGTTTCGACGAGCAGTACTTC

d_call: -
v_call: TRBV7-8
clone_size: -
j_call: TRBJ1-6
cdr3_aa: CASSLAGKVSSYNSPLHF
cdr3_nt: TGTGCCAGCAGCTTAGCAGGGAAGGTCAGCTCCTATAATTCACCCCTCCACTTT

d_call: -
v_call: TRBV20-1
clone_size: -
j_call: TRBJ2-3
cdr3_aa: CSAGPRVNTQYF
cdr3_nt: TGCAGTGCTGGACCGCGGGTAAATACGCAGTATTTT

d_call: -
v_call: TRBV7-2
clone_size: few
j_call: TRBJ2-6
cdr3_aa: CASSLNGPASGANVLTF
cdr3_nt: TGTGCCAGCAGCTTAAATGGGCCGGCGTCTGGGGCCAACGTCCTGACTTTC

d_call: TRBD1
v_call: TRBV3-1
clone_size: -
j_call: TRBJ2-1
cdr3_aa: CASSPRSNRGDNEQFF
cdr3_nt: TGTGCCAGCAGCCCCCGTAGCAACAGGGGGGACAATGAGCAGTTCTTC

d_call: -
v_call: TRBV20-1
clone_size: few
j_call: TRBJ2-2
cdr3_aa: CSARAPSGLRGSPVGELFF
cdr3_nt: TGCAGTGCTAGAGCGCCCTCCGGGCTCAGAGGCTCACCCGTCGGGGAGCTGTTTTTT

d_call: TRBD1
v_call: TRBV7-6
clone_size: few
j_call: TRBJ2-2
cdr3_aa: CASRGGLGTGELFF
cdr3_nt: TGTGCCAGCAGAGGGGGCCTTGGCACCGGGGAGCTGTTTTTT

d_call: -
v_call: TRBV5-1
clone_size: -
j_call: TRBJ1-1
cdr3_aa: CASSTDGDTEAFF
cdr3_nt: TGCGCCAGCAGCACCGACGGGGACACTGAAGCTTTCTTT

d_call: TRBD1
v_call: TRBV20-1
clone_size: few
j_call: TRBJ2-2
cdr3_aa: CSARQTGRAGELFF
cdr3_nt: TGCAGTGCCCGCCAGACAGGGCGGGCCGGGGAGCTGTTTTTT

d_call: -
v_call: TRBV5-1
clone_size: many
j_call: TRBJ2-2
cdr3_aa: CASSLSEAGELFF
cdr3_nt: TGCGCCAGCAGCTTGTCTGAGGCCGGGGAGCTGTTTTTT

d_call: -
v_call: TRBV29-1
clone_size: -
j_call: TRBJ2-1
cdr3_aa: CSVDRGNYNEQFF
cdr3_nt: TGCAGCGTTGACAGGGGAAACTACAATGAGCAGTTCTTC

d_call: TRBD1
v_call: TRBV7-8
clone_size: -
j_call: TRBJ2-5
cdr3_aa: CASSSFRGFQETQYF
cdr3_nt: TGTGCCAGCAGCTCGTTCAGGGGGTTCCAGGAGACCCAGTACTTC

d_call: -
v_call: TRBV5-1
clone_size: -
j_call: TRBJ1-6
cdr3_aa: CASSLDRANSPLHF
cdr3_nt: TGCGCCAGCAGCTTGGACAGGGCAAATTCACCCCTCCACTTT

d_call: -
v_call: TRBV18
clone_size: many
j_call: TRBJ2-6
cdr3_aa: CASSPPPGPGANVLTF
cdr3_nt: TGTGCCAGCTCACCACCTCCAGGGCCTGGGGCCAACGTCCTGACTTTC

d_call: -
v_call: TRBV20-1
clone_size: -
j_call: TRBJ2-5
cdr3_aa: CSASPLGQQETQYF
cdr3_nt: TGCAGTGCTAGCCCCTTAGGACAGCAAGAGACCCAGTACTTC

d_call: -
v_call: TRBV7-2
clone_size: few
j_call: TRBJ1-1
cdr3_aa: CASLMGGSTEAFF
cdr3_nt: TGTGCCAGCCTAATGGGGGGTAGCACTGAAGCTTTCTTT

d_call: -
v_call: TRBV4-3
clone_size: -
j_call: TRBJ2-6
cdr3_aa: CASSQVSVQYSGANVLTF
cdr3_nt: TGCGCCAGCAGCCAAGTGTCCGTTCAATACTCTGGGGCCAACGTCCTGACTTTC

d_call: -
v_call: TRBV28
clone_size: -
j_call: TRBJ1-4
cdr3_aa: CASSLPRGAEKLFF
cdr3_nt: TGTGCCAGCAGTCTCCCGCGCGGTGCGGAAAAACTGTTTTTT

d_call: -
v_call: TRBV20-1
clone_size: -
j_call: TRBJ2-7
cdr3_aa: CSALGPGQRVYEQYF
cdr3_nt: TGCAGTGCTCTGGGACCGGGACAAAGAGTTTACGAGCAGTACTTC